This passage covers 5 T cell receptor beta chains from one sample sequenced in a study of Ad26.COV2.S vaccination and SARS-CoV-2 variants. The repertoire was sequenced with immunoSEQ multiplex PCR; TCRdb's copy has only in-frame clones and lacks some. In the table there are about 480,000 clones, roughly nine tenths of which are singletons. Documented treatment: 15 to 20 received Ad26.COV2.S at low or high dose, single or two shots; roughly five received placebo; per-sample allocation not given. Specimens were obtained on day 63 following the first vaccine or placebo injection. The sample was peripheral blood, taken in a trial of Ad26.COV2.S vaccine versus placebo. The receptors shown here come from a person between 18 and 65 years old who received the Ad26.COV2.S COVID-19 vaccine or a placebo.

V is TRBV9 and J is TRBJ2-7; D is ambiguous. The V end was cut by 3 bases, the J end by 6 bases, with 13 bases between. Germline V lookup: CDR1 SGDLS, CDR2 YYNGEE. There are 13 residues in the CDR3. In nucleotides, the CDR3 is TGTGCCAGCAGCGCCGACCCCGTCAGCGAGCAGTACTTC. This sequence encodes CASSADPVSEQYF.

This rearrangement joins TRBV7-8 to TRBJ2-1; 11 bases agree with TRBD2. The length of the CDR3 is 15 residues. Germline lookup yields CDR1 SGHVS and CDR2 FQNEAQ. V lost 3 bases to trimming and J lost 4 bases; unmatched junction nucleotides: 2. CDR3 nucleotide sequence: TGTGCCAGCAGCTTGACTAGCGGGGCTTACAATGAGCAGTTCTTC. It encodes CASSLTSGAYNEQFF.

The chain employs TRBV28 and TRBJ2-7, with D unclear. The V gene's germline CDR1 is MDHEN and CDR2 SYDVKM. The V end was cut by 8 bases, the J end by 3 bases, with 11 bases between. The CDR3 spans 12 residues. The CDR3 loop reads CASCVTVYEQYF. CDR3 sequence (DNA): TGTGCCAGCTGCGTCACCGTCTACGAGCAGTACTTC.

The rearrangement links TRBV28 to TRBJ2-5; possible D gene TRBD2, 6 bases. The germline CDR1 and CDR2 sequences are MDHEN and SYDVKM. V was pared by 3 bases and J by 1 base, with 9 bases between. This CDR3 region has 14 residues. The CDR3: CASSLAGLQETQYF. The DNA for the CDR3 is TGTGCCAGCAGTTTGGCGGGACTCCAAGAGACCCAGTACTTC.

The chain links TRBV24-1 to TRBJ1-4; D gene unclear. The V end lost 4 bases, the J end lost 13 bases, and 12 bases lay between the germline ends. CDR3 length equals 12 residues. The germline CDR1 and CDR2 sequences are KGHDR and SFDVKD. CDR3 region: CATSEKPNGLFF. CDR3 in DNA: TGTGCCACCAGTGAAAAGCCCAATGGACTGTTTTTT.